This is a list of T cell receptor beta chains from one sample in a study of response to subunit inactivated influenza vaccine. TCRdb reprocessed the RT-PCR reads with MiXCR, giving one entry per CDR3 protein. The table lists about 520,000 distinct CDR3 sequences, under 8.5% of them singletons, with around 13% in the top ten. The source was PBMCs from blood, collected around 25 months after vaccination. The receptor set was obtained from a man between 50 and 69 years old who received an inactivated influenza vaccine. Each CDR3 is given with its conserved first and last residue. D genes are given only for firm matches. Only some rows state a clone size, as once, few, many or a class for expanded clones.

len: 14
j_gene: TRBJ2-5
d_gene: NA
abundance: few
v_gene: TRBV5-1
CDR3nt: TGCGCCAGCAGCTTACAACAGGTCCAAGAGACCCAGTACTTC
CDR3aa: CASSLQQVQETQYF

len: 14
j_gene: TRBJ2-3
d_gene: TRBD2
abundance: many
v_gene: TRBV29-1
CDR3nt: TGCAGCGTGGGAAGGGGCGGGAGCGCAGATACGCAGTATTTT
CDR3aa: CSVGRGGSADTQYF

len: 13
j_gene: TRBJ2-1
d_gene: NA
abundance: many
v_gene: TRBV2
CDR3nt: TGTGCCAGCAGTGAAAGGGGGGGCAATGAGCAGTTCTTC
CDR3aa: CASSERGGNEQFF

len: 15
j_gene: TRBJ2-5
d_gene: NA
abundance: many
v_gene: TRBV20-1
CDR3nt: TGCAGTGCTAGAGATTTCTCGCATATACAAGAGACCCAGTACTTC
CDR3aa: CSARDFSHIQETQYF

len: 13
j_gene: TRBJ2-1
d_gene: NA
abundance: many
v_gene: TRBV7-8
CDR3nt: TGTGCCAGCAGCGCGAAACAGGGCTATGAGCAGTTCTTC
CDR3aa: CASSAKQGYEQFF

len: 16
j_gene: TRBJ2-2
d_gene: TRBD1
abundance: few
v_gene: TRBV6-1
CDR3nt: TGTGCCAGCACCTCCCCCGCAGGGGGCATCACCGGGGAGCTGTTTTTT
CDR3aa: CASTSPAGGITGELFF

len: 15
j_gene: TRBJ2-5
d_gene: TRBD2
abundance: once
v_gene: TRBV29-1
CDR3nt: TGCAGCGTTGAAGATCGGGCGGGAGCCCAAGAGACCCAGTACTTC
CDR3aa: CSVEDRAGAQETQYF

len: 18
j_gene: TRBJ2-1
d_gene: TRBD2
abundance: many
v_gene: TRBV29-1
CDR3nt: TGCAGCGTCCTACGCCGGGACACCGTAGCGGGAGGTACAAATGAGCAGTTCTTC
CDR3aa: CSVLRRDTVAGGTNEQFF

len: 15
j_gene: TRBJ2-2
d_gene: NA
abundance: NA
v_gene: TRBV4-3
CDR3nt: TGCGCCAGCAGCCGAGGAGCAGTAAACACCGGGGAGCTGTTTTTT
CDR3aa: CASSRGAVNTGELFF

len: 15
j_gene: TRBJ2-3
d_gene: NA
abundance: few
v_gene: TRBV29-1
CDR3nt: TGCAGCGTTGATCCCTCGAGCGACCGCACAGATACGCAGTATTTT
CDR3aa: CSVDPSSDRTDTQYF

len: 16
j_gene: TRBJ2-1
d_gene: NA
abundance: NA
v_gene: TRBV24-1
CDR3nt: TGTGCCACCAGCGACCAGGGAGCCGGGGTTTACAATGAGCAGTTCTTC
CDR3aa: CATSDQGAGVYNEQFF

len: 16
j_gene: TRBJ2-2
d_gene: TRBD2
abundance: few
v_gene: TRBV5-1
CDR3nt: TGCGCCAGCAGCTTACTTGTGGCTAGCGGGAGACGGGAGCTGTTTTTT
CDR3aa: CASSLLVASGRRELFF

len: 13
j_gene: TRBJ2-5
d_gene: NA
abundance: NA
v_gene: TRBV7-2
CDR3nt: TGTGCCAGCAGCTTAGTCGGGGTAGAGACCCAGTACTTC
CDR3aa: CASSLVGVETQYF

len: 16
j_gene: TRBJ2-2
d_gene: TRBD2
abundance: NA
v_gene: TRBV5-1
CDR3nt: TGCGCCAGCAGCTCCATAGCGGGAGGGCCCGGCGGGGAGCTGTTTTTT
CDR3aa: CASSSIAGGPGGELFF

len: 15
j_gene: TRBJ1-4
d_gene: NA
abundance: NA
v_gene: TRBV3-1
CDR3nt: TGTGCCAGCAGCCAGGTGTGGGCCTCTAATGAAAAACTGTTTTTT
CDR3aa: CASSQVWASNEKLFF

len: 14
j_gene: TRBJ2-4
d_gene: NA
abundance: few
v_gene: TRBV12-3/TRBV12-4
CDR3nt: TGTGCCAGCAGTTTTTTCGGGGCCAAAAACATTCAGTACTTC
CDR3aa: CASSFFGAKNIQYF

len: 16
j_gene: TRBJ1-2
d_gene: NA
abundance: few
v_gene: TRBV4-3
CDR3nt: TGCGCCAGCAGCCTCCAACTGTACGGGGCTGACTATGGCTACACCTTC
CDR3aa: CASSLQLYGADYGYTF

len: 13
j_gene: TRBJ2-3
d_gene: NA
abundance: NA
v_gene: TRBV7-9
CDR3nt: TGTGCCAGCAGCTTAGACAGCGCAGATACGCAGTATTTT
CDR3aa: CASSLDSADTQYF

len: 16
j_gene: TRBJ2-1
d_gene: TRBD2
abundance: many
v_gene: TRBV3-1
CDR3nt: TGTGCCAGCAGCCGAGGACTAGCTCGTAGCCACAATGAGCAGTTCTTC
CDR3aa: CASSRGLARSHNEQFF

len: 13
j_gene: TRBJ2-2
d_gene: TRBD1
abundance: NA
v_gene: TRBV20-1
CDR3nt: TGCAGTGCTAGAGGGCAGGGGGTCGGGGAGCTGTTTTTT
CDR3aa: CSARGQGVGELFF

len: 14
j_gene: TRBJ2-5
d_gene: TRBD1
abundance: few
v_gene: TRBV15
CDR3nt: TGTGCCACCAGCGGCGACAGGGGGAGAGAGACCCAGTACTTC
CDR3aa: CATSGDRGRETQYF

len: 18
j_gene: TRBJ2-5
d_gene: TRBD2
abundance: NA
v_gene: TRBV3-1
CDR3nt: TGTGCCAGCAGCCTAAAAGCCCCAGGCCTAGCGGGCGGCGAGACCCAGTACTTC
CDR3aa: CASSLKAPGLAGGETQYF

len: 12
j_gene: TRBJ2-5
d_gene: NA
abundance: NA
v_gene: TRBV4-1
CDR3nt: TGCGCCAGCAGCCAACTACCGGGGACCCAGTACTTC
CDR3aa: CASSQLPGTQYF

len: 13
j_gene: TRBJ1-5
d_gene: NA
abundance: many
v_gene: TRBV7-8
CDR3nt: TGTGCCAGCAGCTATGACCGAAATCAGCCCCAGCATTTT
CDR3aa: CASSYDRNQPQHF

len: 16
j_gene: TRBJ2-7
d_gene: TRBD2
abundance: many
v_gene: TRBV4-2
CDR3nt: TGTGCCAGCAGCCATCCCGGGACTAGCGGTACCTACGAGCAGTACTTC
CDR3aa: CASSHPGTSGTYEQYF

len: 16
j_gene: TRBJ2-1
d_gene: NA
abundance: NA
v_gene: TRBV5-1
CDR3nt: TGCGCCAGCAGCTTGTATACTGGGGCCCGTTACAATGAGCAGTTCTTC
CDR3aa: CASSLYTGARYNEQFF

len: 12
j_gene: TRBJ2-1
d_gene: NA
abundance: NA
v_gene: TRBV11-3
CDR3nt: TGTGCCAGCAGCTCCACAGACAATGAGCAGTTCTTC
CDR3aa: CASSSTDNEQFF

len: 13
j_gene: TRBJ2-3
d_gene: NA
abundance: many
v_gene: TRBV5-4
CDR3nt: TGTGCCGAATACAGTGCGGGCACAGATACGCAGTATTTT
CDR3aa: CAEYSAGTDTQYF

len: 18
j_gene: TRBJ1-6
d_gene: NA
abundance: NA
v_gene: TRBV25-1
CDR3nt: TGTGCCAGCAGTGATTTTACCCCAGGGAGCTCCTATAATTCACCCCTCCACTTT
CDR3aa: CASSDFTPGSSYNSPLHF

len: 17
j_gene: TRBJ2-3
d_gene: TRBD2
abundance: many
v_gene: TRBV28
CDR3nt: TGTGCCAGCAGTCTAGCGGGAGGGCCGAGGGGGGCAGATACGCAGTATTTT
CDR3aa: CASSLAGGPRGADTQYF

len: 16
j_gene: TRBJ1-1
d_gene: NA
abundance: many
v_gene: TRBV25-1
CDR3nt: TGTGCCAGCAGACCCGTGGGGGGGAGGGGTCGCACTGAAGCTTTCTTT
CDR3aa: CASRPVGGRGRTEAFF

len: 16
j_gene: TRBJ1-2
d_gene: NA
abundance: few
v_gene: TRBV12-2
CDR3nt: TGTGCAAGTCGCTTAGGGACCCGTACAGGGGAACGAAGCTACACCTTC
CDR3aa: CASRLGTRTGERSYTF

len: 16
j_gene: TRBJ2-5
d_gene: NA
abundance: many
v_gene: TRBV29-1
CDR3nt: TGCAGCGTTGAGACAGCTACAGGGATTCGGAAAGAGACCCAGTACTTC
CDR3aa: CSVETATGIRKETQYF